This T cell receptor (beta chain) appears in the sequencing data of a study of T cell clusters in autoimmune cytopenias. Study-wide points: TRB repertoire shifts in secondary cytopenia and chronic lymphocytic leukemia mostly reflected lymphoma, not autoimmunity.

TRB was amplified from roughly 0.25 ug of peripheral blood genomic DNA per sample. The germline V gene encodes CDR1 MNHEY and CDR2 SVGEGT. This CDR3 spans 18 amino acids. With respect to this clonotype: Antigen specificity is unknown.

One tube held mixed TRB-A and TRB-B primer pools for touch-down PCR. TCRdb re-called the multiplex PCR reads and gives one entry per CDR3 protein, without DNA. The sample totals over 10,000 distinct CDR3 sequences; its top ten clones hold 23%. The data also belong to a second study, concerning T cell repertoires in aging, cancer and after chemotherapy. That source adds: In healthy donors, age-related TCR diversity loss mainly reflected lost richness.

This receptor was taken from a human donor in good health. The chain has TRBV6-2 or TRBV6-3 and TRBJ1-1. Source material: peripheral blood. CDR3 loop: CASSYSPATDRKNTEAFF.